These T cell receptor beta chains were read from a single sample in a study of cytomegalovirus exposure and HLA in healthy donors. Clones were sequenced by immunoSEQ multiplex PCR, and TCRdb holds only the in-frame ones, with some missing. Of about 100,000 clones in the sample, 65% to 85% were seen once. The sequenced material came from PBMCs. The source of these receptors is a woman between 65 and 79 years old in good health and CMV-seropositive. Both conserved end residues are part of each CDR3. A D gene is named only where the DNA matches it firmly. Size is omitted from some rows. Given values are once, few, many or a class for expanded clones.

clone size,J gene,D gene,V gene,CDR3 DNA,CDR3 protein
NA,TRBJ2-7,NA,TRBV18,TGTGCCAGCTCCCTAGATCTCAGGGGCGAGCAGTACTTC,CASSLDLRGEQYF
NA,TRBJ1-2,NA,TRBV6-1,TGTGCCAGCAGTGATGGGCAGAGCTATGGCTACACCTTC,CASSDGQSYGYTF
NA,TRBJ2-1,NA,TRBV18,TGTGCCAGCTCTCAAGGAGAGGATGAGCAGTTCTTC,CASSQGEDEQFF
once,TRBJ2-1,TRBD1,TRBV28,TGTGCCAGCAGTAGCAAGGGACAGGGACCGGGTGAGCAGTTCTTC,CASSSKGQGPGEQFF
NA,TRBJ2-5,NA,TRBV5-6,TGTGCCAGCAGCTTAGAGGGGGGGGAAAGCCAAGAGACCCAGTACTTC,CASSLEGGESQETQYF
NA,TRBJ2-3,NA,TRBV9,TGTGCCAGCACCAGGACATACACAGATACGCAGTATTTT,CASTRTYTDTQYF
NA,TRBJ1-5,TRBD1,TRBV28,TGTGCCAGCAGGCGAACCATAGGGGGCGCGGATTATCAGCCCCAGCATTTT,CASRRTIGGADYQPQHF
NA,TRBJ2-7,NA,TRBV2,TGTGCCAGCACCAGGGACACCTACGAGCAGTACTTC,CASTRDTYEQYF
NA,TRBJ1-1,NA,TRBV27,TGTGCCAGCAGGCTGGGGGGGCGTAACACTGAAGCTTTCTTT,CASRLGGRNTEAFF
NA,TRBJ2-1,TRBD1,TRBV7-2,TGTGCCAGCAGGTGGGGACAGGGGAATGAGCAGTTCTTC,CASRWGQGNEQFF
NA,TRBJ2-5,NA,TRBV29-1,TGCAGCGTTGCTGACTCCCTCGCCGCGGAGGCCCAGTACTTC,CSVADSLAAEAQYF
NA,TRBJ1-2,TRBD1,TRBV28,TGTGCCAGCAGATATTTTAAAGGGGGCCTGGGGGGCTACACCTTC,CASRYFKGGLGGYTF
few,TRBJ2-7,TRBD1,TRBV6-1,TGTGCCAGCAGTGCCGCGACAGGGTACTACGAGCAGTACTTC,CASSAATGYYEQYF
NA,TRBJ2-2,TRBD2,TRBV7-3,TGTGCCAGCAGGCTAGCGGGGCATAGCGGGGAGCTGTTTTTT,CASRLAGHSGELFF
NA,TRBJ1-5,NA,TRBV7-2,TGTGCCAGCAGCTTAAATCCCTCAGGGGCGGGAGGGCCCCAGCATTTT,CASSLNPSGAGGPQHF
NA,TRBJ1-5,TRBD1,TRBV7-9,TGTGCCAGCAGCTCCTGGGACAGTCGGCTTAGCAATCAGCCCCAGCATTTT,CASSSWDSRLSNQPQHF
few,TRBJ2-7,TRBD2,TRBV6-5,TGTGCCAGCAGGCCCCCGGGACTAGCGGGGTACGAGCAGTACTTC,CASRPPGLAGYEQYF
NA,TRBJ2-7,TRBD1,TRBV18,TGTGCCAGCTCAGGACAGGGGGGGAGCTCCTACGAGCAGTACTTC,CASSGQGGSSYEQYF
NA,TRBJ2-3,NA,TRBV4-3,TGCGCCAGCAGCCAAGAAGGGGTGGGCGGCCCGCGGACAGATACGCAGTATTTT,CASSQEGVGGPRTDTQYF
NA,TRBJ2-1,TRBD1,TRBV28,TGTGCCAGCAGCATAGACAGGGCCCCACTGTCCTACAATGAGCAGTTCTTC,CASSIDRAPLSYNEQFF
NA,TRBJ1-2,TRBD1,TRBV7-3,TGTGCCAGCAGCTTAACCGGGACAGTTCTCCATGGCTACACCTTC,CASSLTGTVLHGYTF
few,TRBJ1-3,TRBD1,TRBV7-2,TGTGCCAGCAGCTCGGACAGGGCCGGAAACACCATATATTTT,CASSSDRAGNTIYF
once,TRBJ1-1,NA,TRBV6-5,TGTGCCAGCAGAACAGGGTCGTATGAGACTGAAGCTTTCTTT,CASRTGSYETEAFF
NA,TRBJ2-1,TRBD1,TRBV6-1,TGTGCCAGCAGTGCAGGGGGCGCCTCATACAATGAGCAGTTCTTC,CASSAGGASYNEQFF
NA,TRBJ1-6,NA,TRBV30,TGTGCCTGGACCCCAGGGTCCGGGAATTCACCCCTCCACTTT,CAWTPGSGNSPLHF
NA,TRBJ2-5,NA,TRBV5-1,TGCGCCAGCAGCTTTGGCCAGGGAAGAGAGACCCAGTACTTC,CASSFGQGRETQYF
NA,TRBJ2-3,NA,TRBV11-2,TGTGCCAGCAGCCTACGTCTTGGGCCAGCCCTCGGCACAGATACGCAGTATTTT,CASSLRLGPALGTDTQYF
few,TRBJ2-7,TRBD2,TRBV29-1,TGCAGCGCGCTAAGCGGGAGTCCACCCTACGAGCAGTACTTC,CSALSGSPPYEQYF
NA,TRBJ2-7,TRBD1,TRBV6-4,TGTGCCAGCAGTACTCGGGACAGCATCTACGAGCAGTACTTC,CASSTRDSIYEQYF
NA,TRBJ2-2,TRBD2,TRBV7-3,TGTGCCAGCAGCCCTATGACTAGCGGGACCGGGGAGCTGTTTTTT,CASSPMTSGTGELFF
NA,TRBJ1-1,TRBD1,TRBV11-2,TGTGCCAGCAGCTTAGTCGGGGACAGGGGAGAAGCTTTCTTT,CASSLVGDRGEAFF